The sequence of this T cell receptor (beta chain) was determined in a study of shared clonotypes between healthy human individuals. The CDR3 contains 15 residues. Per germline, CDR1 SGHNT and CDR2 YYREEE (reference sequence). The junction had 5 bases not matched to a gene; V was cut back by 2 bases and J by 6 bases. All of the donors resided in Nashville, Tennessee, and each was a Caucasian adult. The repertoire was sequenced with immunoSEQ multiplex PCR; TCRdb's copy has only in-frame clones and lacks some. Here the sample spans a few million clones, 80% to 95% being singletons. The TCR was taken from a man aged 18 to 30 in good health. Some clones in this sample may be carry-over from other donors' samples. This chain joins TRBV5-4 and TRBJ2-2, with 9 bases matching TRBD1. The source material was naive CD4+ T cells from PBMCs. Subset indicated: CD45RA+ positively selected. In DNA form, the CDR3 reads TGTGCCAGCAGCTTCCGGACAGGGGTCGCCGGGGAGCTGTTTTTT. Protein: CASSFRTGVAGELFF.